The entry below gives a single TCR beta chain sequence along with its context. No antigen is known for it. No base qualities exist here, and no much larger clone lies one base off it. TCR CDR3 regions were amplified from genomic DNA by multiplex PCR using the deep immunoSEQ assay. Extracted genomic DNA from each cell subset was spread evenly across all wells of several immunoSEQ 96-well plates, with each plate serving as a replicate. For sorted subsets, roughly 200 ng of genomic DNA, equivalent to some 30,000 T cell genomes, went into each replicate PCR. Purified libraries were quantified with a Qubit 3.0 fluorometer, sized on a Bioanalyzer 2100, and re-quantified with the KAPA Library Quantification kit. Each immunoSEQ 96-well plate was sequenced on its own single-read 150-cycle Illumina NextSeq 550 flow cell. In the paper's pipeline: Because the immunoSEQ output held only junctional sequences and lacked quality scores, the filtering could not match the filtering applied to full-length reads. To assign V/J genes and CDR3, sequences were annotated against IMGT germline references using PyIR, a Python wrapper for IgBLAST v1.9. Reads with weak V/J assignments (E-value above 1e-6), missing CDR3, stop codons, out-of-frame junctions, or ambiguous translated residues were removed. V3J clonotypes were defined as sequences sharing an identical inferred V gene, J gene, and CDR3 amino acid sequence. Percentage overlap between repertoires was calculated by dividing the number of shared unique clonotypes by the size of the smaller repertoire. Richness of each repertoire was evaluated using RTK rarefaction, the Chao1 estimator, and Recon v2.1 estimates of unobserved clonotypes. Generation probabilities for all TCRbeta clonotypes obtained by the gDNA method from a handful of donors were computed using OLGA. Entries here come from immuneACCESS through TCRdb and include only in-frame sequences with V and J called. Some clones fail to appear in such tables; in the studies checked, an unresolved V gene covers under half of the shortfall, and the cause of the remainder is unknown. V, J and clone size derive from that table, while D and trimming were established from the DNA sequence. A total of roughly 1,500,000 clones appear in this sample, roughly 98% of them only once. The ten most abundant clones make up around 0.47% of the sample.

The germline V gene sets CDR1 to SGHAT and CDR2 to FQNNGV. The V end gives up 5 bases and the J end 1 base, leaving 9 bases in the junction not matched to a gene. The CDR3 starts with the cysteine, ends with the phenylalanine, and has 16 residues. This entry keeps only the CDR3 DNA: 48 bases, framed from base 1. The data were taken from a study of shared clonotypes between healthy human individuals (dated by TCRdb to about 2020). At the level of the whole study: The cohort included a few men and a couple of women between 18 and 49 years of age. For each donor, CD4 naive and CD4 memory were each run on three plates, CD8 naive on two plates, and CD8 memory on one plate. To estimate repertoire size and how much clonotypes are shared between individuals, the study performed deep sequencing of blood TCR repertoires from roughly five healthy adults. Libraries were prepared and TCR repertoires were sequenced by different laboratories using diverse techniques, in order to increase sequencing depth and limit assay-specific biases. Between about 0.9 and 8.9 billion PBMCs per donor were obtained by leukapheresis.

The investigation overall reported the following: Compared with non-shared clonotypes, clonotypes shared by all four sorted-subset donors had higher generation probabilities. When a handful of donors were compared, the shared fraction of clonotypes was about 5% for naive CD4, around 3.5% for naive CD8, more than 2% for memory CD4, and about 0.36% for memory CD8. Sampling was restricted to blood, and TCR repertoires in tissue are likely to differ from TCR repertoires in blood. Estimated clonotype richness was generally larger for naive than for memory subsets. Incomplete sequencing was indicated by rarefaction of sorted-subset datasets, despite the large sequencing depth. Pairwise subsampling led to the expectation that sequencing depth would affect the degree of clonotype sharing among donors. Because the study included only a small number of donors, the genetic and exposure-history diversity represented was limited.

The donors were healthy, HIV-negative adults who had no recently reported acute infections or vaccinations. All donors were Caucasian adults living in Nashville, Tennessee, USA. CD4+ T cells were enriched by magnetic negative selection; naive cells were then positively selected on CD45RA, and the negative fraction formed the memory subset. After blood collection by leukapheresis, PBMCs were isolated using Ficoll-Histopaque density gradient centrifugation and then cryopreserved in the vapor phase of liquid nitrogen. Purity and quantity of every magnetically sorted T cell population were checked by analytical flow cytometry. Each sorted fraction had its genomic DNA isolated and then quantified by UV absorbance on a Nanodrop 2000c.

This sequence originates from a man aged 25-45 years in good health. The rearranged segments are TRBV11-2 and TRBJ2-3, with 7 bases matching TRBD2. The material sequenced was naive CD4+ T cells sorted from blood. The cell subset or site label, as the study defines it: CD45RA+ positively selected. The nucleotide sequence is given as TGTGCCAGCAGCCGGGGGGTGGGCGCGGGCACAGATACGCAGTATTTT. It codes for CASSRGVGAGTDTQYF.